The rows below give T cell receptor beta chains drawn from one sample of a study of shared clonotypes between healthy human individuals. Profiled with immunoSEQ multiplex PCR; TCRdb holds only in-frame clones, not every one. The table includes about 2.4 million clones, approximately 92% detected once. Sequencing was performed on naive CD4+ T cells sorted from blood. Receptors were obtained from a man between 18 and 35 years old in good health. Each CDR3 is given with its conserved first and last residue. D genes are given only for firm matches. Expanded clones get a size class; other rows say once, few or many, or leave the size out.

v_call	d_call	clone_size	j_call	cdr3_aa	cdr3_nt
TRBV7-3	-	-	TRBJ2-5	CASSLTGTSQETQYF	TGTGCCAGCAGCTTAACCGGGACATCCCAAGAGACCCAGTACTTC
TRBV6-6	-	-	TRBJ2-7	CASSWGRGTYEQYF	TGTGCCAGCAGTTGGGGCAGGGGAACCTACGAGCAGTACTTC
TRBV7-2	-	once	TRBJ1-1	CASSSWGGNTEAFF	TGTGCCAGCAGCTCGTGGGGGGGGAACACTGAAGCTTTCTTT
TRBV5-1	-	-	TRBJ2-1	CASSLVAGVNEQFF	TGCGCCAGCAGCTTGGTCGCAGGGGTAAATGAGCAGTTCTTC
TRBV5-1	TRBD1	-	TRBJ2-3	CASSDRDRETDTQYF	TGCGCCAGCAGCGACCGGGACAGGGAGACAGATACGCAGTATTTT
TRBV30	-	-	TRBJ2-4	CAWSPDLNIQYF	TGTGCCTGGAGTCCGGACTTAAACATTCAGTACTTC
TRBV5-3	TRBD1	once	TRBJ2-7	CARSSGQDSYEQYF	TGTGCCAGAAGCTCTGGACAGGATTCATACGAGCAGTACTTC
TRBV5-1	TRBD1	-	TRBJ2-1	CASSSTGVGINEQFF	TGCGCCAGCAGCTCGACAGGGGTGGGTATCAATGAGCAGTTCTTC
TRBV28	-	-	TRBJ1-2	CASKGQGVDYGYTF	TGTGCCAGTAAAGGGCAAGGGGTGGACTATGGCTACACCTTC
TRBV6-5	-	-	TRBJ1-3	CASCRLREDTIYF	TGTGCCAGCTGTCGTTTGAGGGAAGACACCATATATTTT
TRBV6-1	-	-	TRBJ2-7	CASSGGKASGQMAYEQYF	TGTGCCAGCAGTGGGGGAAAAGCCAGTGGACAGATGGCCTACGAGCAGTACTTC
TRBV5-1	TRBD2	-	TRBJ2-1	CASSLEGGVGEQFF	TGCGCCAGCAGCTTGGAGGGAGGGGTCGGGGAGCAGTTCTTC
TRBV28	TRBD2	once	TRBJ2-5	CASGPRLWRGDQETQYF	TGTGCCAGCGGCCCTCGCCTGTGGCGGGGGGACCAAGAGACCCAGTACTTC
TRBV5-4	-	-	TRBJ1-2	CASSLIDISSSGYTF	TGTGCCAGCAGCTTGATCGACATATCTAGCTCCGGCTACACCTTC
TRBV30	-	-	TRBJ2-3	CAWSVSPDTQYF	TGTGCCTGGAGTGTATCCCCAGATACGCAGTATTTT
TRBV29-1	TRBD2	-	TRBJ2-1	CSVESSSGMRGLRFF	TGCAGCGTTGAATCGTCTAGCGGGATGCGGGGCCTTCGGTTCTTC
TRBV10-3	TRBD2	-	TRBJ2-3	CAISEGLAGGRRSTDTQYF	TGTGCCATCAGTGAGGGACTAGCGGGAGGTCGCCGGAGCACAGATACGCAGTATTTT
TRBV28	-	once	TRBJ1-5	CASIQQDQPQHF	TGTGCCAGCATACAGCAGGATCAGCCCCAGCATTTT
TRBV29-1	-	-	TRBJ2-1	CSVEPGLGEQFF	TGCAGCGTTGAGCCTGGTTTGGGTGAGCAGTTCTTC
TRBV7-2	TRBD1	-	TRBJ2-1	CASSMDRTSSYNEQFF	TGTGCCAGCAGCATGGACAGGACGAGCTCCTACAATGAGCAGTTCTTC
TRBV5-1	-	once	TRBJ1-1	CASRGRMNTEAFF	TGCGCCAGCAGGGGCCGCATGAACACTGAAGCTTTCTTT
TRBV30	-	once	TRBJ2-7	CAWSDQGYLNEQYF	TGTGCCTGGTCGGACCAGGGGTATCTCAACGAGCAGTACTTC
TRBV7-9	TRBD2	-	TRBJ2-1	CASQTTSGISSYNEQFF	TGTGCCAGCCAGACGACTAGCGGGATTTCCTCCTACAATGAGCAGTTCTTC
TRBV6-1	-	-	TRBJ2-2	CASSGSVNTGELFF	TGTGCCAGCAGTGGGTCGGTCAACACCGGGGAGCTGTTTTTT
TRBV19	TRBD2	-	TRBJ2-7	CASSIGSAGVMGEQYF	TGTGCCAGTAGTATAGGGTCTGCGGGAGTGATGGGCGAGCAGTACTTC
TRBV7-9	TRBD2	-	TRBJ2-1	CASSFLGTSGGNEQFF	TGTGCCAGCAGCTTTCTTGGGACTAGCGGGGGGAATGAGCAGTTCTTC
TRBV6-6	-	-	TRBJ2-7	CASSYSLSGSYEQYF	TGTGCCAGCAGTTACTCCCTGTCAGGTTCCTACGAGCAGTACTTC
TRBV6-1	-	-	TRBJ2-7	CASSLGDEQYF	TGTGCCAGCAGTCTGGGGGACGAGCAGTACTTC
TRBV29-1	-	-	TRBJ2-7	CSVVGPISYEQYF	TGCAGCGTTGTAGGACCGATTTCCTACGAGCAGTACTTC
TRBV15	-	-	TRBJ1-5	CATSGRTGHQQPQHF	TGTGCCACCAGCGGGAGAACAGGGCACCAACAGCCCCAGCATTTT
TRBV7-9	-	-	TRBJ1-2	CASRSLLGVGYTF	TGTGCCAGCAGAAGCTTATTGGGGGTTGGCTACACCTTC
TRBV5-4	TRBD1	-	TRBJ2-5	CASSFRDSQETQYF	TGTGCCAGCAGCTTCCGGGACAGCCAAGAGACCCAGTACTTC
TRBV19	-	-	TRBJ1-2	CASTPLPGGDNYGYTF	TGTGCCAGTACCCCTCTTCCCGGAGGGGATAACTATGGCTACACCTTC
TRBV15	TRBD1	-	TRBJ2-7	CATSDDGRDRGSYEQYF	TGTGCCACCAGCGACGATGGCCGGGACAGGGGCTCCTACGAGCAGTACTTC
TRBV6-5	TRBD1	-	TRBJ1-2	CASSYSRGGDGYTF	TGTGCCAGCAGTTACTCGAGAGGGGGCGATGGCTACACCTTC
TRBV27	TRBD1	-	TRBJ2-6	CASSSTGTGVFGANVLTF	TGTGCCAGCAGTTCAACCGGGACAGGGGTCTTTGGAGCCAACGTCCTGACTTTC
TRBV4-1	-	few	TRBJ2-7	CASSQVGGGQYF	TGCGCCAGCAGCCAAGTCGGCGGCGGCCAGTACTTC
TRBV5-4	TRBD2	once	TRBJ2-2	CASSSPGLAATGELFF	TGTGCCAGCAGCTCCCCGGGACTAGCAGCCACCGGGGAGCTGTTTTTT
TRBV27	-	-	TRBJ2-6	CASSLQATSSGANVLTF	TGTGCCAGCAGTTTGCAGGCCACTAGCTCTGGGGCCAACGTCCTGACTTTC
TRBV6-5	-	-	TRBJ1-2	CASSYSSGSYGYTF	TGTGCCAGCAGTTACTCGTCAGGGTCCTATGGCTACACCTTC
TRBV7-8	-	-	TRBJ2-7	CASSPRGYEQYF	TGTGCCAGCAGCCCCCGGGGCTACGAGCAGTACTTC
TRBV5-6	-	-	TRBJ1-6	CASSLSGRNNSPLHF	TGTGCCAGCAGCTTGTCAGGCCGAAATAATTCACCCCTCCACTTT
TRBV4-3	TRBD2	-	TRBJ2-3	CASSQDLTSGFTDTQYF	TGCGCCAGCAGCCAAGATCTTACTAGCGGTTTCACAGATACGCAGTATTTT
TRBV18	-	-	TRBJ1-4	CASSLGSGNEKLFF	TGTGCCAGCTCACTGGGAAGTGGTAATGAAAAACTGTTTTTT
TRBV7-2	TRBD2	once	TRBJ2-1	CASSLALAGDNEQFF	TGTGCCAGCAGCTTAGCGCTAGCGGGGGACAATGAGCAGTTCTTC
TRBV9	TRBD2	-	TRBJ2-1	CASSVGDSGNNEQFF	TGTGCCAGCAGCGTAGGAGATAGCGGGAACAATGAGCAGTTCTTC
TRBV2	TRBD1	-	TRBJ1-5	CASRGTGVLNQPQHF	TGTGCCAGCAGGGGGACAGGGGTCCTCAATCAGCCCCAGCATTTT
TRBV10-3	TRBD2	-	TRBJ2-3	CAITQTTPFGGGSTDTQYF	TGTGCCATCACACAGACCACACCTTTTGGCGGGGGGAGCACAGATACGCAGTATTTT
TRBV7-2	-	-	TRBJ2-7	CASSLRYGNEQYF	TGTGCCAGCAGCTTACGGTATGGCAACGAGCAGTACTTC
TRBV4-1	-	-	TRBJ2-3	CASGGITDTQYF	TGCGCCAGCGGGGGGATAACAGATACGCAGTATTTT
TRBV6-1	-	-	TRBJ2-7	CATTASGLPYEQYF	TGTGCCACCACAGCAAGCGGTTTACCCTACGAGCAGTACTTC
TRBV6-5	-	once	TRBJ2-3	CASSVRGDTQYF	TGTGCCAGCAGTGTAAGGGGAGATACGCAGTATTTT
TRBV11-2	TRBD2	-	TRBJ2-1	CASSLGTSGVSYNEQFF	TGTGCCAGCAGCTTAGGGACTAGCGGGGTGTCCTACAATGAGCAGTTCTTC
TRBV18	-	-	TRBJ1-2	CASSPNPTRGVNYGYTF	TGTGCCAGCTCACCAAACCCCACCCGAGGAGTTAACTATGGCTACACCTTC
TRBV25-1	-	once	TRBJ2-2	CASGGTNTGELFF	TGTGCCAGCGGGGGCACGAACACCGGGGAGCTGTTTTTT
TRBV7-2	TRBD2	-	TRBJ2-1	CASSSGGATYNEQFF	TGTGCCAGCAGTAGCGGGGGGGCCACCTACAATGAGCAGTTCTTC
TRBV27	-	once	TRBJ2-7	CASSLFGHLYEQYF	TGTGCCAGCAGTTTATTCGGACACCTGTACGAGCAGTACTTC
TRBV28	-	-	TRBJ1-6	CASRSQMGNFAPLHF	TGTGCCAGCAGATCCCAAATGGGGAATTTTGCACCCCTCCACTTT
TRBV6-1	TRBD1	-	TRBJ1-2	CASSEIPGGFEGYTF	TGTGCCAGCAGTGAAATTCCAGGGGGCTTTGAGGGCTACACCTTC